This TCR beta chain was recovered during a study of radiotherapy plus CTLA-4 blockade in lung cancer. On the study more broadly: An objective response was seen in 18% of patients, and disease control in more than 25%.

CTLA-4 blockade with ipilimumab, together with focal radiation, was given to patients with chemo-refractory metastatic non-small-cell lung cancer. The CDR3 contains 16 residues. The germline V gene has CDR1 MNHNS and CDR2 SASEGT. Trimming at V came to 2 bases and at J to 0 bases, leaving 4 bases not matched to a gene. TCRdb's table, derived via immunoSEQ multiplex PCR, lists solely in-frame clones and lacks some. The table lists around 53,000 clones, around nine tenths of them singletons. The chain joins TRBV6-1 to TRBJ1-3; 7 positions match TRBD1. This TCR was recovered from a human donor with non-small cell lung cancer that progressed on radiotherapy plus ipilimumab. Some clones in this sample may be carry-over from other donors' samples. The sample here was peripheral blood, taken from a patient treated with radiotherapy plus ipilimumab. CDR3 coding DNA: TGTGCCAGCAGTGAATGGGGACAGACCTCTGGAAACACCATATATTTT. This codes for CASSEWGQTSGNTIYF.